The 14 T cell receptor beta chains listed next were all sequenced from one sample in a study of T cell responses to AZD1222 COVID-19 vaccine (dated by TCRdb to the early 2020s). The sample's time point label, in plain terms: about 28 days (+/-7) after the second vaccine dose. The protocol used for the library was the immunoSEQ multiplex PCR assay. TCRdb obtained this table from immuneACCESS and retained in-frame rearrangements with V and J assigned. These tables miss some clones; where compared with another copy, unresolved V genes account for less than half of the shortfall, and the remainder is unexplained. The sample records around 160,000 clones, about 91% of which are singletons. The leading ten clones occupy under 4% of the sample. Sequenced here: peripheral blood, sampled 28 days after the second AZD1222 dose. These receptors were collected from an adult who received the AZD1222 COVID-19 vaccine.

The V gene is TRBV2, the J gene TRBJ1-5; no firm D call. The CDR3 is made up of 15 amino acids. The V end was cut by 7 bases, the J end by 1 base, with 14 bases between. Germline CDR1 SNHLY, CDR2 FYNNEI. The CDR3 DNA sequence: TGTGCCAGCAATTGGGAGCGAAGAAGCAATCAGCCCCAGCATTTT. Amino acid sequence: CASNWERRSNQPQHF.

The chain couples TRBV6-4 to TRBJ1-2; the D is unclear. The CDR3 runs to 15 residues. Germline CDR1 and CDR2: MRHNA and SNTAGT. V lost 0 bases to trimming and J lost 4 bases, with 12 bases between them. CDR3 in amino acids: CASSDSANPFYGYTF. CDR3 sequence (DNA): TGTGCCAGCAGTGACTCCGCAAACCCCTTCTATGGCTACACCTTC.

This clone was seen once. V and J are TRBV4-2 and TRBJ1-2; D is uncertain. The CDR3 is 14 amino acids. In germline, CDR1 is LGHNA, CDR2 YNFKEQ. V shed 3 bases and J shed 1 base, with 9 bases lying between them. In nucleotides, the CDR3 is TGTGCCAGCAGCCAGGTGGACCTTAACTATGGCTACACCTTC. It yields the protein CASSQVDLNYGYTF.

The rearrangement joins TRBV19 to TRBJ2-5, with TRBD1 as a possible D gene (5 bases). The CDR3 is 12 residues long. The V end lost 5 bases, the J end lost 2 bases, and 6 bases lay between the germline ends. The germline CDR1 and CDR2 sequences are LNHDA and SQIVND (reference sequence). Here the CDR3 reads CASSDRQETQYF. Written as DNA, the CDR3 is TGTGCCAGTAGTGACAGACAAGAGACCCAGTACTTC.

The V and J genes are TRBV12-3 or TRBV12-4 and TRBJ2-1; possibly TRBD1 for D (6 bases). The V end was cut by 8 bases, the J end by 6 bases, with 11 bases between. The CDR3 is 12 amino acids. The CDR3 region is CASLPDSNEQFF. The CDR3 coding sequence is TGTGCCAGCTTACCGGACAGCAATGAGCAGTTCTTC.

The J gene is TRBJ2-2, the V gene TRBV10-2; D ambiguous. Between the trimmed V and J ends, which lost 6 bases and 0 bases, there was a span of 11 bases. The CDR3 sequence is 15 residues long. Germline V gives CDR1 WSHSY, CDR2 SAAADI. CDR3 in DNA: TGCGCCAGCAGGGCGGTCGGGTCGAACACCGGGGAGCTGTTTTTT. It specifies CASRAVGSNTGELFF.

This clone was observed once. This CDR3 reads CASSLPGLANTGELFF. Written as DNA, the CDR3 is TGTGCCAGCAGCTTACCGGGACTAGCGAACACCGGGGAGCTGTTTTTT. The gene calls are TRBV11-2 and TRBJ2-2; 8 bases are shared with TRBD2. Looked up from germline, CDR1 is SGHAT and CDR2 is FQNNGV. With V trimmed by 2 bases and J by 0 bases, 2 bases remained unmatched. The CDR3 spans 16 residues.

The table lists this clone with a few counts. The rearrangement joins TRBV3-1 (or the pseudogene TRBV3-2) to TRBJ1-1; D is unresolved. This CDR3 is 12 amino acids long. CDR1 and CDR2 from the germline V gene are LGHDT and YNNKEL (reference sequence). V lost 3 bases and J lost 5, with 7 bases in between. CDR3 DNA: TGTGCCAGCAGCCATGCGGGGACTGAAGCTTTCTTT. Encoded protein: CASSHAGTEAFF.

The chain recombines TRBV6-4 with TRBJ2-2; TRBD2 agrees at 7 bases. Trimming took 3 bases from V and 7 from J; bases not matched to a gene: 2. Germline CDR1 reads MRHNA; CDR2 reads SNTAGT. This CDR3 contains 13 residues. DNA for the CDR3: TGTGCCAGCAGTGAACAGCGGGGCGGGGAGCTGTTTTTT. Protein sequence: CASSEQRGGELFF.

CDR3 sequence: CASSPGRESSYEQYF. The CDR3 nucleotides are TGTGCCAGCAGCCCGGGACGGGAAAGCTCCTACGAGCAGTACTTC. V gene TRBV2 combines with J gene TRBJ2-7; D possibly uses TRBD1 or TRBD2 (5 bases each). V dropped 6 bases and J dropped 0 bases, with 15 bases sitting between them. This CDR3 has 15 residues. The germline V gene encodes CDR1 SNHLY and CDR2 FYNNEI.

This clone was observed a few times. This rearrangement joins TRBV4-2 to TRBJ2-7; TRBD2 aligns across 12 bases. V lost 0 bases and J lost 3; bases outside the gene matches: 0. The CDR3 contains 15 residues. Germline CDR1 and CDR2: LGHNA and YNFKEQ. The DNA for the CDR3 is TGTGCCAGCAGCCAAGAGACTAGCGGGAGCTACGAGCAGTACTTC. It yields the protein CASSQETSGSYEQYF.

The CDR3 DNA reads TGTGCCAGCAGCCCCTCCGCCCAGCCCGGCTACACCTTC. Translated: CASSPSAQPGYTF. The chain uses TRBV4-2 and TRBJ1-2; D remains unclear. V was shortened by 4 bases and J by 8 bases, with 14 bases between the two germline ends. Per germline, CDR1 LGHNA and CDR2 YNFKEQ. The CDR3 is 13 residues long.

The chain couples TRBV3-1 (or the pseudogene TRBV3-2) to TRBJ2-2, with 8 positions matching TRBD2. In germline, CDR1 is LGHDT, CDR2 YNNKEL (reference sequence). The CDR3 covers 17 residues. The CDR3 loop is CPTSQVFRGGPDGELFF. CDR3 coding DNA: TGTCCCACCAGCCAAGTTTTCCGGGGGGGGCCGGACGGGGAGCTGTTTTTT.

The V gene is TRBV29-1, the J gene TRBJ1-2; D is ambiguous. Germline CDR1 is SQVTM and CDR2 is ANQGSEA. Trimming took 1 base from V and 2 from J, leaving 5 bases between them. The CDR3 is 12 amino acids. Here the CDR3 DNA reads TGCAGCGTTGAAGGAGTGAACTATGGCTACACCTTC. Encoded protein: CSVEGVNYGYTF.